Following are 3 T cell receptor beta chains from one sample sequenced in a study of T cells in Graves' hyperthyroidism and ophthalmopathy. Researchers took RNA transcripts and amplified the TCR beta CDR3 regions from them. First-round RT-PCR targeting the TCR CDR3 was performed with the HTBI primer set. Via MiXCR, TCRdb re-called the multiplex PCR reads, giving one row per CDR3 protein. The table shows around 270,000 distinct CDR3 sequences, with around 20% occurring only once. The source material was blood. These receptors all stem from a man aged 50-59 years with Graves' ophthalmopathy.

Regarding this clonotype: The junction departs from the called germline gene at one end, perhaps through a read error. The chain joins TRBV27 to TRBJ2-5, with 15 bases fitting TRBD2. The length of the CDR3 is 21 residues. CDR1 and CDR2 (germline): MNHEY, SMNVEV (reference sequence). The CDR3 DNA is TGTGCCAACAGTCTTAGGGCTCCGGGACTAGCGGGGGGAAGCTCCCAAGAGACCCAGTACTTC. It yields the protein CANSLRAPGLAGGSSQETQYF.

This clonotype has a count of ten or more. The CDR3 sequence: CASSFRGYGYTF. The DNA for the CDR3 is TGTGCCAGCAGTTTTCGGGGTTATGGCTACACCTTC. This chain links TRBV28 with TRBJ1-2; D not certain. Trimming took off 3 bases at V and 5 bases at J, with 7 bases between the two ends. The CDR3 consists of 12 residues. CDR1 is MDHEN, CDR2 SYDVKM, per germline.

This clonotype was detected many times. V gene TRBV7-9 combines with J gene TRBJ2-7, with D possibly matching TRBD1 (6 bases). The CDR3 consists of 14 residues. V was shortened by 5 bases and J by 6 bases, with 17 bases between the two germline ends. From germline, CDR1 is SEHNR and CDR2 FQNEAQ (reference sequence). The CDR3 is CASSRTEVRSEQYF. Here the CDR3 DNA reads TGTGCCAGCAGCAGGACAGAGGTCAGGTCCGAGCAGTACTTC.